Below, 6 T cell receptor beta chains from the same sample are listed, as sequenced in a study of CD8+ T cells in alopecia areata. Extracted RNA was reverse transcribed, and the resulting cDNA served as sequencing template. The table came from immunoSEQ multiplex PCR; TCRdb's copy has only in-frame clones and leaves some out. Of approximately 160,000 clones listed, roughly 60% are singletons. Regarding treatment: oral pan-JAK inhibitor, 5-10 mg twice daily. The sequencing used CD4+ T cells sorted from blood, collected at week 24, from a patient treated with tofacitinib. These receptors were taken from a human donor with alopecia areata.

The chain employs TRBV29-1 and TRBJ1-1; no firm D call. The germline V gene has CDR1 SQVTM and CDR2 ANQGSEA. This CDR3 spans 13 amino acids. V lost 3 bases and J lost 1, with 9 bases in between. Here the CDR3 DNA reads TGCAGCGTTGAGCGGGCGGCGAACACTGAAGCTTTCTTT. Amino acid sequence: CSVERAANTEAFF. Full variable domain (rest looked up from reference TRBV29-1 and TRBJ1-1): SAVISQKPSRDICQRGTSLTIQCQVDSQVTMMFWYRQQPGQSLTLIATANQGSEATYESGFVIDKFPISRPNLTFSTLTVSNMSPEDSSIYLCSVERAANTEAFFGQGTRLTVV.

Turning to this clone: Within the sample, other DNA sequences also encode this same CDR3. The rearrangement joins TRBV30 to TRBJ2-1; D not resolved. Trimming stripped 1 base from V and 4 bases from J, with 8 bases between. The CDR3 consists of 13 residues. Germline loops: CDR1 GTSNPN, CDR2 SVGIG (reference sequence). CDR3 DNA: TGTGCCTGGAGTGGAGGAACATACAATGAGCAGTTCTTC. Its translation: CAWSGGTYNEQFF.

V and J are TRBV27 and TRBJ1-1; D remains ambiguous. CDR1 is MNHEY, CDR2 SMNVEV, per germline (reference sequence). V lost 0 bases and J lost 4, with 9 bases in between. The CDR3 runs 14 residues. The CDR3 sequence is CASSLSPLTTEAFF. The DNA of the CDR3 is TGTGCCAGCAGTTTATCCCCCCTTACCACTGAAGCTTTCTTT.

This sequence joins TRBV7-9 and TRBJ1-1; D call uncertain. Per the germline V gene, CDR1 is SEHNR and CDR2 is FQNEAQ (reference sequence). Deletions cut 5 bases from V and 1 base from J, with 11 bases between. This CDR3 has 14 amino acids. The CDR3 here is CASSQTGENTEAFF. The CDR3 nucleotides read TGTGCCAGCAGCCAAACTGGGGAGAACACTGAAGCTTTCTTT. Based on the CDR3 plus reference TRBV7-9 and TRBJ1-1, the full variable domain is DTGVSQNPRHKITKRGQNVTFRCDPISEHNRLYWYRQTLGQGPEFLTYFQNEAQLEKSRLLSDRFSAERPKGSFSTLEIQRTEQGDSAMYLCASSQTGENTEAFFGQGTRLTVV.

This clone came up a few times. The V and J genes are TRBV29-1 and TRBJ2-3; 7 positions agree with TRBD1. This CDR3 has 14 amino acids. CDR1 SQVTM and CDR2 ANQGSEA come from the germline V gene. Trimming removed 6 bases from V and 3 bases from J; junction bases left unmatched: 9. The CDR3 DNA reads TGCAGCGTAGGCAGGGGGTGGCAGACAGATACGCAGTATTTT. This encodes CSVGRGWQTDTQYF.

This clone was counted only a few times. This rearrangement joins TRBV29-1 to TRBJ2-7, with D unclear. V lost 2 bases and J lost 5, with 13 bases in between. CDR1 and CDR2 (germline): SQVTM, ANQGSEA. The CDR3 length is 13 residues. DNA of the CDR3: TGCAGCGTTGAATTTCCGCAAATCGACGAGCAGTACTTC. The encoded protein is CSVEFPQIDEQYF.